What follows is one T cell receptor (beta chain) and its context. This specimen belongs to a study of shared clonotypes between healthy human individuals. The CDR3 has 15 amino acids. Germline loops: CDR1 MGHRA, CDR2 YSYEKL. The ends lost 0 bases at V and 3 bases at J; junction bases unmatched: 4. Terminally differentiated effector memory CD45RA+ cells were excluded from the naive CD8 cells, which were CD45RO-negative and positively selected for CCR7. Repertoires were generated with immunoSEQ multiplex PCR, while TCRdb's copy carries only in-frame clones and drops some. Among around 2,100,000 clones, approximately 94% were seen once, and the ten largest hold under 1.5%.

Specimen: naive CD8+ T cells sorted from blood. The receptor's source is a man between 18 and 35 years old in good health. The rearrangement uses TRBV4-1 and TRBJ2-7; 8 bases are a match to TRBD1. The CDR3 region has the DNA TGCGCCAGCAGCCAAGAGACCGGGACAGGCTACGAGCAGTACTTC. It specifies CASSQETGTGYEQYF.